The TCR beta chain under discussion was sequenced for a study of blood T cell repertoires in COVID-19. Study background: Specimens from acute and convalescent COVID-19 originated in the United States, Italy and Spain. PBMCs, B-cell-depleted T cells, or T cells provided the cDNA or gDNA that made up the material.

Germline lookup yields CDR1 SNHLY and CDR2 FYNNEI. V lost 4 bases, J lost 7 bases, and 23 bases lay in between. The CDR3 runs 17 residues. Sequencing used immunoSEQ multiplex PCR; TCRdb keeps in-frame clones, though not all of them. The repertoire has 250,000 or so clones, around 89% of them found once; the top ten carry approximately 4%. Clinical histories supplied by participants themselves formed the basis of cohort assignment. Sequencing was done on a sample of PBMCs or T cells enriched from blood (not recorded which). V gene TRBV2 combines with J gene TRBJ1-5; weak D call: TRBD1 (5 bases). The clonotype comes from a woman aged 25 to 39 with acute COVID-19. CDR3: CASSGMLARAGRQPQHF. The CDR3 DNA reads TGTGCCAGCAGTGGTATGTTAGCCAGGGCGGGAAGACAGCCCCAGCATTTT.